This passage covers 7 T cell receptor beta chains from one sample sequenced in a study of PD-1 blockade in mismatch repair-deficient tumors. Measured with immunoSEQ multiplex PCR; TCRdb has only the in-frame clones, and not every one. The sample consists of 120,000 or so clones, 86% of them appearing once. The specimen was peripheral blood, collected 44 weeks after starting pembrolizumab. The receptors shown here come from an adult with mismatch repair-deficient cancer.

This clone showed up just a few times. The CDR3 loop is CASSLDGTFHNEQFF. The CDR3 DNA reads TGCGCCAGCAGCTTGGACGGGACTTTTCACAATGAGCAGTTCTTC. The chain employs TRBV5-1 and TRBJ2-1; D might be TRBD2 (6 bases). CDR3 length: 15 residues. Germline V gene data show CDR1 as SGHRS and CDR2 as YFSETQ. V lost 0 bases and J 5 bases, leaving 12 bases between the germline ends.

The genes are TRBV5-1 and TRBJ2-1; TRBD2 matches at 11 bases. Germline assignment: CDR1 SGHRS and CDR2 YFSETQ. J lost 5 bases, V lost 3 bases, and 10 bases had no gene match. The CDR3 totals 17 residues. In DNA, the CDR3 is TGCGCCAGCAGCTATTCTTTACCGGGACTAGCGGACAATGAGCAGTTCTTC. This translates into CASSYSLPGLADNEQFF.

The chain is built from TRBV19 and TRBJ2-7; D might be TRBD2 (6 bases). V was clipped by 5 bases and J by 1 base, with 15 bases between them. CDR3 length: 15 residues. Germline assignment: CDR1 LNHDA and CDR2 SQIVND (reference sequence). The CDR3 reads CASSFSSESSYEQYF. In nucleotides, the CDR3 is TGTGCCAGTAGTTTCTCTAGCGAAAGTTCCTACGAGCAGTACTTC.

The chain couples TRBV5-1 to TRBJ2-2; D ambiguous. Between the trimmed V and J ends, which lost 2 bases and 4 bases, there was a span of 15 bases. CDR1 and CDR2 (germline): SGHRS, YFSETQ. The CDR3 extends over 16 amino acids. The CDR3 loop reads CASSFSGSWVTGELFF. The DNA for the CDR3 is TGCGCCAGCAGCTTTTCGGGCTCTTGGGTCACCGGGGAGCTGTTTTTT.

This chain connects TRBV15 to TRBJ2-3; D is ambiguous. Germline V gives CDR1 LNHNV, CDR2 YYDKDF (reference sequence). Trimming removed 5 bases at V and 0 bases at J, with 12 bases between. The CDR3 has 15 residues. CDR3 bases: TGTGCCACCAGCCTCCTACTCGAGAGCACAGATACGCAGTATTTT. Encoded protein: CATSLLLESTDTQYF.

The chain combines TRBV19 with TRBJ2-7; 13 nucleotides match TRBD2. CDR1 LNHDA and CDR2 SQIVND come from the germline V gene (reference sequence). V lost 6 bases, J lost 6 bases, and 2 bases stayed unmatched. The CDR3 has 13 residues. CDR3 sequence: CASRGLAGLEQYF. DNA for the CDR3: TGTGCCAGTAGGGGACTAGCGGGGCTCGAGCAGTACTTC. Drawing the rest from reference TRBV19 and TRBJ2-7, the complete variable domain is DGGITQSPKYLFRKEGQNVTLSCEQNLNHDAMYWYRQDPGQGLRLIYYSQIVNDFQKGDIAEGYSVSREKKESFPLTVTSAQKNPTAFYLCASRGLAGLEQYFGPGTRLTVT.

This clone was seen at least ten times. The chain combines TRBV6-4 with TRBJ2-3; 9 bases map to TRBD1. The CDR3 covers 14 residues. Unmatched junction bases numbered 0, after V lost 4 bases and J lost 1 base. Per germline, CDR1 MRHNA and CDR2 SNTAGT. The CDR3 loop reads CASSGTGGTDTQYF. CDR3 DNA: TGTGCCAGCAGTGGGACAGGGGGCACAGATACGCAGTATTTT.